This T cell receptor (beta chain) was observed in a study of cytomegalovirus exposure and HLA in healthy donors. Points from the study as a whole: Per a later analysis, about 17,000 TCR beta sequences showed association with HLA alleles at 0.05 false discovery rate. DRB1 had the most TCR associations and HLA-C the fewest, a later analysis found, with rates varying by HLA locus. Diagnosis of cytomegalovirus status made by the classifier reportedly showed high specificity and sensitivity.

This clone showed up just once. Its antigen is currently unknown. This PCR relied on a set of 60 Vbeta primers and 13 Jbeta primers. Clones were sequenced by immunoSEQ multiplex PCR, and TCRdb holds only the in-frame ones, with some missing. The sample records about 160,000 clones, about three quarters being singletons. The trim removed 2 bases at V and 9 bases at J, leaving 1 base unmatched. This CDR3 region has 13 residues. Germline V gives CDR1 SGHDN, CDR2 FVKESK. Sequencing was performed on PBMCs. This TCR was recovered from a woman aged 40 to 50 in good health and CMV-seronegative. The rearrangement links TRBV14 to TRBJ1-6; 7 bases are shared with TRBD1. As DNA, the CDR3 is TGTGCCAGCAGCCAAAACAGGGGTTCACCCCTCCACTTT. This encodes CASSQNRGSPLHF.